The entry that follows covers one TCR beta chain sequence. Its antigen is not identified. This record belongs to a study of cytomegalovirus exposure and HLA in healthy donors. Use of 60 Vbeta and 13 Jbeta primers characterized the PCR. The assay was immunoSEQ multiplex PCR, and TCRdb's table has in-frame clones only and misses some. The table shows a few hundred thousand clones, with about 80% occurring only once. This CDR3 is 15 amino acids long. Germline CDR1 reads SGHNT; CDR2 reads YENEEA. Trimming took 1 base from V and 3 from J; bases not matched to a gene: 4. Notes on the study in general: In a later analysis, common viral pathogens appeared linked to several of the most significant clusters. Confirmation in vitro established that three CMV-associated chains were specific for CMV antigens. A missense variant in DCLRE1C was later tied to TCR beta V- and J-gene trimming.

The specimen sequenced was PBMCs. The chain couples TRBV11-3 to TRBJ2-5, with TRBD1 identical over 8 bases. The sequence derives from a middle-aged man in good health and CMV-seronegative. The CDR3 sequence is CASSLGQGAEETQYF. In nucleotides, the CDR3 is TGTGCCAGCAGCTTAGGGCAGGGGGCTGAAGAGACCCAGTACTTC.